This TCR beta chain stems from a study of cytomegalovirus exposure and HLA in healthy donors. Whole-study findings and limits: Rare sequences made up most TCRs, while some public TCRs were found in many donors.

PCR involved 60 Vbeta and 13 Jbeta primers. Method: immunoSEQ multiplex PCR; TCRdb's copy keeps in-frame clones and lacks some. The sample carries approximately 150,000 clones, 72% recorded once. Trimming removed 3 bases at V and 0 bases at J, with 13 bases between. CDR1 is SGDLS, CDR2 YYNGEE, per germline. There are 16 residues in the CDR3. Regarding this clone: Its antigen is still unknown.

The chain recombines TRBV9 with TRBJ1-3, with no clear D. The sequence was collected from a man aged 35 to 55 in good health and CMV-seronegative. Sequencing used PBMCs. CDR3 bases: TGTGCCAGCAGCGCCCCTCAAGGGAGCTCTGGAAACACCATATATTTT. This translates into CASSAPQGSSGNTIYF.